Listed here are 2 T cell receptor beta chains from one sample, sequenced in a study of T cells in Graves' hyperthyroidism and ophthalmopathy. RNA transcripts served as the template for amplifying TCR beta CDR3 regions. During a first-round RT-PCR of the TCR CDR3, the HTBI primer set was used. TCRdb re-called the multiplex PCR reads through MiXCR, storing one row per CDR3 protein. The sample consists of about 400,000 distinct CDR3 sequences, roughly 13% of them appearing once. The source material was blood. The receptors were sampled from a woman between 18 and 30 years old with Graves' hyperthyroidism.

This clonotype was seen at least ten times. The V gene is TRBV3-1, the J gene TRBJ2-3; D perhaps matches TRBD2 (7 bases). V gave up 1 base and J gave up 7 bases, with 12 bases separating them. This CDR3 is built from 14 residues. Germline V gene data show CDR1 as LGHDT and CDR2 as YNNKEL (reference sequence). CDR3 sequence reads: CASSQGGGPHTQYF. The CDR3 coding sequence is TGTGCCAGCAGCCAAGGCGGGGGCCCCCATACGCAGTATTTT.

Ten or more counts support this clonotype. V gene TRBV2 combines with J gene TRBJ2-5; a weak D match, TRBD1 (5 bases). Trimming pared 7 bases from V and 5 bases from J, leaving 11 bases between. Germline values: CDR1 SNHLY, CDR2 FYNNEI. CDR3 size: 12 residues. CDR3 coding DNA: TGTGCCAGCAATAAGGGGTCGGAGACCCAGTACTTC. Translated: CASNKGSETQYF.